Described below is a single T cell receptor (beta chain) sequence and its context. The protocol was immunoSEQ multiplex PCR, while the TCRdb copy is restricted to in-frame clones and leaves out a portion. The sample comprises about 35,000 clones, 80% to 90% of which are singletons, and under 8% rests with the top ten. The time point was: pretreatment peripheral blood. CDR3 length: 15 residues. Per the germline V gene, CDR1 is SGDLS and CDR2 is YYNGEE. After removal of 0 bases from V and 4 bases from J, the junction contained 2 bases not matched to a gene. The sample comes from a study of PD-L1 blockade in urothelial cancer. Across the whole study: Prior chemotherapy ranged from 0 to 3 regimens per patient.

The TCR was taken from a man in his sixties with urothelial cancer. Sequencing used PBMCs, obtained around atezolizumab (anti-PD-L1) treatment. The chain recombines TRBV9 with TRBJ2-3; 10 bases are a match to TRBD2. CDR3 DNA: TGTGCCAGCAGCGTAGAAGCGGGGGGGGCAGATACGCAGTATTTT. It codes for CASSVEAGGADTQYF. Full variable domain (remainder filled in from reference TRBV9 and TRBJ2-3): DSGVTQTPKHLITATGQRVTLRCSPRSGDLSVYWYQQSLDQGLQFLIQYYNGEERAKGNILERFSAQQFPDLHSELNLSSLELGDSALYFCASSVEAGGADTQYFGPGTRLTVL.